A selection of T cell receptor beta chains follows, all from one sample in a study of blood T cell repertoires in COVID-19. Only in-frame clones appear in the TCRdb table, and some are missing; sequencing was by immunoSEQ multiplex PCR. The sample has hundreds of thousands of clones; around 91% are singletons. The specimen was PBMCs or T cells enriched from blood (not recorded which). The receptors derive from a young man who had recovered from COVID-19. CDR3s include the opening cysteine and the closing phenylalanine or tryptophan. A D gene is named only where the DNA matches it firmly. Not every row has a clone size; where given, it reads once, few, many or a size class.

V: TRBV4-1
D: NA
J: TRBJ2-1
size: NA
DNA: TGCGCCAGCAGCCAAGGATTTAGCGCCCATGAGCAGTTCTTC
CDR3: CASSQGFSAHEQFF

V: TRBV30
D: TRBD2
J: TRBJ2-5
size: NA
DNA: TGTGCCTGGAGCCGAGCGGGAGAAGAGACCCAGTACTTC
CDR3: CAWSRAGEETQYF

V: TRBV5-1
D: TRBD1
J: TRBJ1-3
size: NA
DNA: TGCGCCAGCAGCCCGGACAGGGTTGGAAACACCATATATTTT
CDR3: CASSPDRVGNTIYF

V: TRBV3-1/TRBV3-2
D: NA
J: TRBJ1-1
size: NA
DNA: TGTGCCAGCAGCCAAGACGGAGTGGGCACTGAAGCTTTCTTT
CDR3: CASSQDGVGTEAFF

V: TRBV7-9
D: NA
J: TRBJ2-2
size: NA
DNA: TGTGCCAGCAGCCCGTCACAGGGAGGGCGAACCGGGGAGCTGTTTTTT
CDR3: CASSPSQGGRTGELFF

V: TRBV5-8
D: NA
J: TRBJ1-1
size: NA
DNA: TGTGCCAGCAGCTTGGCCGGGACACAGAACACTGAAGCTTTCTTT
CDR3: CASSLAGTQNTEAFF

V: TRBV7-8
D: NA
J: TRBJ2-1
size: NA
DNA: TGTGCCAGCAGCCCCTCGCTAGAGCAGTTCTTC
CDR3: CASSPSLEQFF

V: TRBV11-2
D: TRBD1
J: TRBJ2-7
size: NA
DNA: TGTGCCAGCAGCTCGTGGACAGGTGGGCACTACGAGCAGTACTTC
CDR3: CASSSWTGGHYEQYF

V: TRBV7-9
D: NA
J: TRBJ1-1
size: NA
DNA: TGTGCCAGCAGCTTTACGGAGGACACTGAAGCTTTCTTT
CDR3: CASSFTEDTEAFF

V: TRBV4-2
D: TRBD1
J: TRBJ2-2
size: NA
DNA: TGTGCCAGCAGCCAACCTGGGACAGGCGGGGAGCTGTTTTTT
CDR3: CASSQPGTGGELFF

V: TRBV11-2
D: TRBD2
J: TRBJ2-3
size: once
DNA: TGTGCCAGCAGCTTCCCTGTAGCGGGAGCGACGACAGATACGCAGTATTTT
CDR3: CASSFPVAGATTDTQYF

V: TRBV3-1/TRBV3-2
D: TRBD2
J: TRBJ2-5
size: NA
DNA: TGTGCCAGCAGCCAAGATCTTGCGGGAGGGCCAGAGACCCAGTACTTC
CDR3: CASSQDLAGGPETQYF

V: TRBV7-3
D: TRBD2
J: TRBJ2-7
size: NA
DNA: TGTGCCAGCAGCTTGTCGGGACTAGGGGGCGAGCAGTACTTC
CDR3: CASSLSGLGGEQYF

V: TRBV23-1
D: TRBD1
J: TRBJ1-2
size: NA
DNA: TGCGCCAGCAGTCAACCTCCGGGACAGGGGGTCGATTATGGCTACACCTTC
CDR3: CASSQPPGQGVDYGYTF

V: TRBV28
D: NA
J: TRBJ1-5
size: NA
DNA: TGTGCCAGCAGTTACCGCTCAGGGAATCAGCCCCAGCATTTT
CDR3: CASSYRSGNQPQHF

V: TRBV5-1
D: NA
J: TRBJ1-3
size: NA
DNA: TGCGCCAGCAGCTTGGTTGGAGGCGGAGGAAACACCATATATTTT
CDR3: CASSLVGGGGNTIYF

V: TRBV30
D: TRBD1
J: TRBJ1-3
size: NA
DNA: TGTGCCTGGAGTGGAATCTCCGAAAGGGGGCATAGAAACACCATATATTTT
CDR3: CAWSGISERGHRNTIYF

V: TRBV5-4
D: NA
J: TRBJ1-2
size: NA
DNA: TGTGCCAGCAGCTTGGGGGGGGTGCAGTTCTATGGCTACACCTTC
CDR3: CASSLGGVQFYGYTF

V: TRBV15
D: NA
J: TRBJ2-5
size: NA
DNA: TGTGCCACCAGCAGAGAGGGAAGACAAGGGGGGACCCAGTACTTC
CDR3: CATSREGRQGGTQYF

V: TRBV11-2
D: NA
J: TRBJ2-7
size: NA
DNA: TGTGCCAGCAGCTTAGGGCCCGGTGACGGAGCCTACGAGCAGTACTTC
CDR3: CASSLGPGDGAYEQYF

V: TRBV6-1
D: NA
J: TRBJ1-2
size: NA
DNA: TGTGCCAGCAGTGAAGGGGGAGGCTATGGCTACACCTTC
CDR3: CASSEGGGYGYTF

V: TRBV3-1/TRBV3-2
D: NA
J: TRBJ1-2
size: NA
DNA: TGTGCCAGCAGCCAAGCGCGGGGGCCGTTGAACTATGGCTACACCTTC
CDR3: CASSQARGPLNYGYTF

V: TRBV5-1
D: TRBD2
J: TRBJ2-1
size: NA
DNA: TGCGCCAGCAGTCGTAGCGGGAGGGGATCCTACAATGAGCAGTTCTTC
CDR3: CASSRSGRGSYNEQFF

V: TRBV19
D: TRBD1
J: TRBJ2-7
size: few
DNA: TGTGCCAGCCAAAATACAGGGGCCGGTTCCTACGAGCAGTACTTC
CDR3: CASQNTGAGSYEQYF

V: TRBV7-9
D: TRBD2
J: TRBJ2-7
size: once
DNA: TGTGCCAGCAGCCGACCTAGCGGGCCCTCCTACGAGCAGTACTTC
CDR3: CASSRPSGPSYEQYF

V: TRBV4-1
D: TRBD1
J: TRBJ2-3
size: NA
DNA: TGCGCCAGCAGCCAACCTGGGACAGGGGGCACAGATACGCAGTATTTT
CDR3: CASSQPGTGGTDTQYF

V: TRBV10-3
D: TRBD1
J: TRBJ2-2
size: NA
DNA: TGTGCCATCAGTGAGTTCGGGGACAGGGTACCAGGGGAGCTGTTTTTT
CDR3: CAISEFGDRVPGELFF

V: TRBV29-1
D: TRBD1
J: TRBJ1-2
size: NA
DNA: TGCAGCGTTGCAGGGACAGGTCTGAACTATGGCTACACCTTC
CDR3: CSVAGTGLNYGYTF

V: TRBV3-1/TRBV3-2
D: TRBD2
J: TRBJ2-5
size: NA
DNA: TGTGCCAGCAGCTGGACTAGCGGGAGATATTTCTACCAAGAGACCCAGTACTTC
CDR3: CASSWTSGRYFYQETQYF

V: TRBV7-2
D: TRBD1
J: TRBJ1-1
size: NA
DNA: TGTGCCAGCAGCCCGAACAGGGGCACTGAAGCTTTCTTT
CDR3: CASSPNRGTEAFF

V: TRBV30
D: NA
J: TRBJ2-1
size: NA
DNA: TGTGCCTGGAGTCCGACTACTTACAATGAGCAGTTCTTC
CDR3: CAWSPTTYNEQFF

V: TRBV28
D: TRBD1
J: TRBJ1-5
size: NA
DNA: TGTGCCAGCAGTTTTCGGGACAGTTATAGCAATCAGCCCCAGCATTTT
CDR3: CASSFRDSYSNQPQHF

V: TRBV9
D: TRBD2
J: TRBJ2-3
size: NA
DNA: TGTGCCGATGGGGGGTTAGCGGGAGGTATAGCGGATACGCAGTATTTT
CDR3: CADGGLAGGIADTQYF

V: TRBV6-5
D: NA
J: TRBJ1-6
size: once
DNA: TGTGCCAGCCGGCGGATTAATTCACCCCTCCACTTT
CDR3: CASRRINSPLHF

V: TRBV7-9
D: TRBD1
J: TRBJ1-4
size: NA
DNA: TGTGCCAGCAGCTTAAAGGGGACAGCAGAAAAACTGTTTTTT
CDR3: CASSLKGTAEKLFF

V: TRBV10-1
D: NA
J: TRBJ1-3
size: NA
DNA: TGCGCCAGCAGTGATAGCGGCTCTGGAAACACCATATATTTT
CDR3: CASSDSGSGNTIYF

V: TRBV6-5
D: TRBD1
J: TRBJ1-2
size: NA
DNA: TGTGCCAGCAGATGGACAGGGCTGGACGACTATGGCTACACCTTC
CDR3: CASRWTGLDDYGYTF

V: TRBV5-1
D: TRBD1
J: TRBJ2-3
size: NA
DNA: TGCGCCAGCAGCCCTGGGACAGGGGGGACAGATACGCAGTATTTT
CDR3: CASSPGTGGTDTQYF

V: TRBV3-1/TRBV3-2
D: NA
J: TRBJ1-1
size: NA
DNA: TGTGCCAGCAGCCAAAGACTCGACACTGAAGCTTTCTTT
CDR3: CASSQRLDTEAFF

V: TRBV28
D: NA
J: TRBJ1-1
size: NA
DNA: TGTGCCAGCAGTTTTACCGGGACACTGAACACTGAAGCTTTCTTT
CDR3: CASSFTGTLNTEAFF

V: TRBV5-1
D: TRBD1
J: TRBJ2-7
size: NA
DNA: TGCGCCAGCAGCTTGGAGACAGGGGACCACGAGCAGTACTTC
CDR3: CASSLETGDHEQYF

V: TRBV7-9
D: NA
J: TRBJ2-1
size: NA
DNA: TGTGCCAGCAGCTTAGACGGACTTCGCAATGAGCAGTTCTTC
CDR3: CASSLDGLRNEQFF

V: TRBV28
D: TRBD2
J: TRBJ2-7
size: NA
DNA: TGTGCCAGCACCAGCAGAGGGACTAGGCCCTACGAGCAGTACTTC
CDR3: CASTSRGTRPYEQYF

V: TRBV19
D: NA
J: TRBJ1-4
size: NA
DNA: TGTGCCAGTAGTATCGACTTGGCAACTAATGAAAAACTGTTTTTT
CDR3: CASSIDLATNEKLFF

V: TRBV18
D: NA
J: TRBJ2-1
size: NA
DNA: TGTGCCAGCTCACTGGGATCAGGGAGGACTGAGCAGTTCTTC
CDR3: CASSLGSGRTEQFF